This TCR beta chain was captured by sequencing in a study of cytomegalovirus exposure and HLA in healthy donors. PCR used 60 Vbeta primers and 13 Jbeta primers. Assay used: immunoSEQ multiplex PCR; TCRdb lists only in-frame clones, some missing. The table shows around 110,000 clones, with 60% to 70% occurring only once. Germline V lookup: CDR1 SGHRS, CDR2 YFSETQ. V lost 4 bases and J 0 bases, leaving 14 bases between the germline ends. The CDR3 runs to 15 residues. This chain joins TRBV5-1 and TRBJ2-7, with D possibly matching TRBD1 (6 bases). The sequence derives from a woman in her thirties or forties in good health and CMV-seropositive. The sequenced sample consisted of PBMCs. The CDR3 coding sequence is TGCGCCAGCAGCAGTGGGGGCCCCAGCTCCTACGAGCAGTACTTC. Its protein product is CASSSGGPSSYEQYF.